This TCR beta chain was profiled in a study of T cell clones after liver transplantation. Looking at the study overall: Immunosuppression withdrawal was tried within 2 years after liver transplantation in this trial. A pre-transplant mixed lymphocyte reaction with TCRbeta sequencing defined graft-donor-reactive clones followed in post-transplant blood. Three of the eight recipients were HCV-positive; the rest had non-autoimmune, non-viral transplant indications.

Data came from immunoSEQ multiplex PCR; TCRdb stores just in-frame clones and leaves some out. The sample holds fewer than 85,000 clones; approximately 87% are singletons and the top ten take less than 3.5%. This TCR was sampled from a human patient who received a liver transplant. Certain T cells may be donor cells from the graft. The source material was CD4+ T cells from blood, sampled at the 22-month timepoint.

This CDR3 reads CASSMTPSSYEQYF. The CDR3 region has the DNA TGTGCCAGTAGTATGACTCCCAGCTCCTACGAGCAGTACTTC. The V call is TRBV19, the J call TRBJ2-7; D ambiguous. V lost 3 bases to trimming and J lost 0 bases, with 9 bases between them. The germline gives CDR1 LNHDA, CDR2 SQIVND (reference sequence). CDR3 length: 14 amino acids.